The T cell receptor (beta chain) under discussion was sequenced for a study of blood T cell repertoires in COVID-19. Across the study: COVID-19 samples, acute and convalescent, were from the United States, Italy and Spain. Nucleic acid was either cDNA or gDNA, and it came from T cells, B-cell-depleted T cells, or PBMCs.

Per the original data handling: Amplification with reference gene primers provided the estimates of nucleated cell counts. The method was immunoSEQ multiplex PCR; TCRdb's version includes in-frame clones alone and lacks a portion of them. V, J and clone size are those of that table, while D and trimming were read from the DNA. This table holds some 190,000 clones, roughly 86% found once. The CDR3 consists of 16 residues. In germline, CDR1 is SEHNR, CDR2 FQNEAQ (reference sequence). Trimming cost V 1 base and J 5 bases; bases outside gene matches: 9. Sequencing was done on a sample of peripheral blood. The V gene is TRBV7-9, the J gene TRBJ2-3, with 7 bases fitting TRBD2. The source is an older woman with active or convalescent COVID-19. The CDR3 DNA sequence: TGTGCCAGCAGCTTAGGGCTAGCGGAGCTTGTAGATACGCAGTATTTT. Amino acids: CASSLGLAELVDTQYF.